This entry lists 29 T cell receptor beta chains sequenced from one sample in a study of shared clonotypes between healthy human individuals (dated by TCRdb to between 2020 and 2021). Receptor amplification or capture employed the immunoSEQ multiplex PCR assay. TCRdb carries this immuneACCESS record with in-frame sequences only. Its versions omit some clonotypes, under half of them owing to an unresolved V gene in the studies checked, with the rest unexplained. This sample gives about 480,000 clones in total; 79% of them show up just once. The ten biggest clones cover 10% to 15% of the sample. Sequenced material: PBMCs. The receptor source for this set is a woman in her 40s in good health. Some clones in this sample may be carry-over from other donors' samples.

This chain links TRBV30 with TRBJ1-2, with D perhaps matching TRBD1 (5 bases). V was cut by 4 bases and J by 3 bases, with 12 bases left in between. The germline V gene encodes CDR1 GTSNPN and CDR2 SVGIG (reference sequence). The CDR3 has 13 amino acids. The CDR3 DNA reads as TGTGCCTGGAAAGGCGGGGCTGACTATGGCTACACCTTC. Translation: CAWKGGADYGYTF.

V usage is TRBV9 and J usage is TRBJ1-4; tentatively, D is TRBD1 (6 bases). V was clipped by 4 bases and J by 6 bases, with 16 bases between them. CDR1 SGDLS and CDR2 YYNGEE come from the germline V gene. The CDR3 has 15 residues. CDR3: CASSFQGKWDEKLFF. Written as DNA, the CDR3 is TGTGCCAGCAGCTTTCAGGGGAAGTGGGATGAAAAACTGTTTTTT.

V usage is TRBV27 and J usage is TRBJ2-1; 8 bases align to TRBD1. Losses at the gene ends were 1 base for V and 8 bases for J; bases not matched to a gene: 10. The CDR3 has 16 amino acids. The germline CDR1 and CDR2 sequences are MNHEY and SMNVEV (reference sequence). Written as DNA, the CDR3 is TGTGCCAGCAGTTTATTCCCGGACAGGGTACGGGATGAGCAGTTCTTC. It yields the protein CASSLFPDRVRDEQFF.

J is TRBJ2-1 and V is TRBV7-2; 7 bases agree with TRBD1. The CDR3 contains 13 residues. CDR1 and CDR2 (germline): SGHTA, FQGNSA. Trimming at V came to 3 bases and at J to 6 bases, leaving 2 bases not matched to a gene. The CDR3 sequence is CASSFRQGNEQFF. The CDR3 nucleotides are TGTGCCAGCAGCTTCCGACAGGGCAATGAGCAGTTCTTC. Combining the CDR3 with reference TRBV7-2 and TRBJ2-1 gives the whole variable domain GAGVSQSPSNKVTEKGKDVELRCDPISGHTALYWYRQSLGQGLEFLIYFQGNSAPDKSGLPSDRFSAERTGGSVSTLTIQRTQQEDSAVYLCASSFRQGNEQFFGPGTRLTVL.

The V call is TRBV27, the J call TRBJ1-4, with D perhaps matching TRBD1 (6 bases). Trimming stripped 5 bases from V and 5 bases from J, with 15 bases between. The CDR3 extends over 15 amino acids. The germline gives CDR1 MNHEY, CDR2 SMNVEV (reference sequence). CDR3 region: CASSISGTRNEKLFF. CDR3 nucleotide sequence: TGTGCCAGCAGTATCTCCGGGACAAGAAATGAAAAACTGTTTTTT.

This clone has a single count. This chain uses TRBV10-3 with TRBJ1-5; no firm D call. Germline V CDR1 and CDR2: ENHRY, SYGVKD. V gave up 2 bases and J gave up 0 bases, with 5 bases separating them. This CDR3 region has 14 residues. CDR3 DNA: TGTGCCATCAGTGAGGGGAATAGCAATCAGCCCCAGCATTTT. Amino acid sequence: CAISEGNSNQPQHF.

CDR3: CASSLSGGRSNEQFF. The CDR3, as DNA: TGTGCCAGCAGCTTGTCTGGCGGGAGGTCTAATGAGCAGTTCTTC. The chain has TRBV5-5 and TRBJ2-1; 8 bases match TRBD2. With V trimmed by 1 base and J by 7 bases, 7 bases remained unmatched. Per germline, CDR1 SGHKS and CDR2 YYEKEE (reference sequence). The CDR3 is made up of 15 amino acids. The complete variable domain, with remaining parts taken from reference TRBV5-5 and TRBJ2-1, reads DAGVTQSPTHLIKTRGQQVTLRCSPISGHKSVSWYQQVLGQGPQFIFQYYEKEERGRGNFPDRFSARQFPNYSSELNVNALLLGDSALYLCASSLSGGRSNEQFFGPGTRLTVL.

V is TRBV5-4 and J is TRBJ2-1, with 7 bases identical to TRBD2. CDR1 is SGHNT and CDR2 is YYREEE in the germline V gene (reference sequence). This CDR3 is 14 amino acids long. After removal of 1 base from V and 5 bases from J, the junction contained 3 bases not matched to a gene. The CDR3 spells CASSLKLADNEQFF. The CDR3 DNA is TGTGCCAGCAGCTTGAAGCTAGCGGACAATGAGCAGTTCTTC.

There are a few counts of this clone. The chain uses TRBV14 and TRBJ2-3, with 9 nucleotides matching TRBD1. Germline values: CDR1 SGHDN, CDR2 FVKESK. The V gene end was trimmed by 3 bases and the J gene end by 5 bases; junction bases not matched to a gene: 6. This CDR3 is 15 amino acids long. CDR3 residues: CASSHSGQGRDTQYF. The DNA of the CDR3 is TGTGCCAGCAGCCACTCTGGACAGGGGAGAGATACGCAGTATTTT.

V is TRBV5-6 and J is TRBJ1-1, with TRBD1 matching 8 bases. This CDR3 spans 17 amino acids. In germline, CDR1 is SGHDT, CDR2 YYEEEE. J lost 6 bases, V lost 4 bases, and 17 bases had no gene match. The CDR3 loop reads CASSRRQGRVVYAEAFF. CDR3 nucleotide sequence: TGTGCCAGCAGCCGCCGACAGGGGCGCGTGGTTTACGCTGAAGCTTTCTTT.

CDR3 amino acids: CASNNRSGTGELFF. The CDR3 region has the DNA TGCGCCAGCAATAACCGCTCGGGCACCGGGGAGCTGTTTTTT. This chain joins TRBV10-1 and TRBJ2-2; D is unclear. Germline V gene lookup returns CDR1 WNHNN and CDR2 SYGVQD (reference sequence). This CDR3 has 14 amino acids. The V end lost 7 bases, the J end lost 4 bases, and 13 bases lay between the germline ends.

The rearrangement joins TRBV5-4 to TRBJ2-1; TRBD2 agrees at 9 bases. Trimming removed 4 bases from V and 7 bases from J; junction bases left unmatched: 3. The CDR3 length is 13 residues. Germline CDR1 and CDR2: SGHNT and YYREEE (reference sequence). CDR3 in amino acids: CASSGLAWNEQFF. The CDR3, as DNA: TGTGCCAGCAGCGGACTAGCGTGGAATGAGCAGTTCTTC.

This chain links TRBV7-9 with TRBJ2-1, with 8 bases that match TRBD1. The CDR3 extends over 12 amino acids. Germline V gives CDR1 SEHNR, CDR2 FQNEAQ (reference sequence). V shed 5 bases and J 6 bases; nucleotides not matched to a gene: 0. Here the CDR3 reads CASSGQGNEQFF. Written as DNA, the CDR3 is TGTGCCAGCAGCGGACAGGGCAATGAGCAGTTCTTC.

This clone was seen ten or more times. V and J are TRBV19 and TRBJ2-2, with 14 bases lining up with TRBD2. Losses at the gene ends were 8 bases for V and 3 bases for J; bases not matched to a gene: 5. The CDR3 spans 16 residues. Per germline, CDR1 LNHDA and CDR2 SQIVND (reference sequence). The CDR3 loop reads CASRLAGGRDTGELFF. CDR3 DNA sequence: TGTGCCAGTCGACTAGCGGGAGGGCGGGACACCGGGGAGCTGTTTTTT.

This clone was recorded only once. V is TRBV11-2 and J is TRBJ2-7; 10 positions agree with TRBD1. From germline, CDR1 is SGHAT and CDR2 FQNNGV. This CDR3 has 17 residues. Trimming removed 2 bases from V and 3 bases from J; junction bases left unmatched: 10. CDR3 loop: CASSLMGGTGANYEQYF. In DNA, the CDR3 is TGTGCCAGCAGCTTAATGGGAGGGACAGGGGCCAACTACGAGCAGTACTTC.

V gene TRBV2 combines with J gene TRBJ1-5; D not certain. The CDR3 is 14 residues long. V dropped 4 bases and J dropped 5 bases, with 12 bases sitting between them. Per the germline V gene, CDR1 is SNHLY and CDR2 is FYNNEI. This CDR3 reads CASSGVGTDQPQHF. The CDR3 DNA is TGTGCCAGCAGTGGGGTTGGCACGGATCAGCCCCAGCATTTT.

The chain links TRBV28 to TRBJ1-2, with 7 nucleotides matching TRBD1. The CDR3 is 14 residues long. Losses at the gene ends were 3 bases for V and 4 bases for J; bases not matched to a gene: 5. Germline-derived CDR1 and CDR2 are MDHEN and SYDVKM. The CDR3 reads CASSLEGASYGYTF. For the CDR3, the DNA is TGTGCCAGCAGTTTGGAGGGGGCGAGCTATGGCTACACCTTC.

The chain is built from TRBV18 and TRBJ2-5; D perhaps matches TRBD1 (6 bases). Trimming removed 0 bases at V and 4 bases at J, with 9 bases between. Germline-derived CDR1 and CDR2 are KGHSH and LQKENI. This CDR3 has 14 amino acids. The CDR3 DNA reads TGTGCCAGCTCACCACCAGGGGGTCGAGAGACCCAGTACTTC. Translation: CASSPPGGRETQYF.

V gene TRBV28 combines with J gene TRBJ2-1, with a possible D match to TRBD2 (5 bases). V lost 7 bases and J lost 5, with 15 bases in between. CDR3 length equals 14 residues. Germline V gene sequence: CDR1 MDHEN, CDR2 SYDVKM. The CDR3 DNA follows: TGTGCCAGCACCGGTTCGGGAACCAACAATGAGCAGTTCTTC. Its translation: CASTGSGTNNEQFF. Filled out from reference TRBV28 and TRBJ2-1, the complete variable domain reads DVKVTQSSRYLVKRTGEKVFLECVQDMDHENMFWYRQDPGLGLRLIYFSYDVKMKEKGDIPEGYSVSREKKERFSLILESASTNQTSMYLCASTGSGTNNEQFFGPGTRLTVL.

The V and J genes are TRBV7-8 and TRBJ2-4, with D maybe TRBD2 (5 bases). Germline CDR1 and CDR2: SGHVS and FQNEAQ. This CDR3 has 14 residues. V lost 5 bases and J 8 bases, leaving 16 bases between the germline ends. The CDR3 sequence: CASSAGGGWDIQYF. The CDR3 DNA reads TGTGCCAGCAGCGCCGGAGGCGGGTGGGACATTCAGTACTTC.

Worth noting for this clone: This may be a read error: a much more frequent sequence differs by one nucleotide. The chain has TRBV7-2 and TRBJ2-1; D remains ambiguous. Germline V gene lookup returns CDR1 SGHTA and CDR2 FQGNSA. V was shortened by 5 bases and J by 2 bases, with 1 base between the two germline ends. This CDR3 has 11 residues. CDR3 residues: CASSTYNEQFF. The CDR3 DNA is TGTGCCAGCAGCACCTACAATGAGCAGTTCTTC.

CDR3 coding DNA: TGTGCCAGCAGTTTGCCGGGACACCGGAACACTGAAGCTTTCTTT. Protein sequence: CASSLPGHRNTEAFF. The J gene is TRBJ1-1, the V gene TRBV28; possibly TRBD1 for D (6 bases). Germline V lookup: CDR1 MDHEN, CDR2 SYDVKM. This CDR3 is built from 15 residues. V was clipped by 3 bases and J by 1 base, with 12 bases between them.

J is TRBJ2-7 and V is TRBV5-1, with 8 bases fitting TRBD2. In germline, CDR1 is SGHRS, CDR2 YFSETQ. Germline trimming cut 2 bases from V and 3 bases from J; bases unmatched to any gene: 4. The CDR3 covers 14 residues. CDR3 protein: CASSFPTSGYEQYF. CDR3 coding DNA: TGCGCCAGCAGCTTTCCCACTAGCGGCTACGAGCAGTACTTC.

This clone was found many times. The chain has TRBV18 and TRBJ1-5; the D gene is possibly TRBD1 (5 bases). Germline CDR1 and CDR2: KGHSH and LQKENI. V was shortened by 1 base and J by 8 bases, with 9 bases between the two germline ends. This CDR3 contains 13 residues. The CDR3 spells CASSPRPGEPQHF. The CDR3 DNA sequence: TGTGCCAGCTCACCACGTCCGGGGGAGCCCCAGCATTTT.

The chain couples TRBV28 to TRBJ2-2; tentatively, D is TRBD2 (6 bases). This CDR3 region has 15 residues. Germline V gene sequence: CDR1 MDHEN, CDR2 SYDVKM. V was cut by 5 bases and J by 2 bases, with 12 bases left in between. For the CDR3, the DNA is TGTGCCAGCAGTCGACTAGAGCGAAACACCGGGGAGCTGTTTTTT. Protein: CASSRLERNTGELFF.

V is TRBV29-1 and J is TRBJ2-3, with D possibly being TRBD2 (5 bases). The CDR3 consists of 14 residues. The germline V gene has CDR1 SQVTM and CDR2 ANQGSEA. With 3 bases removed from V and 2 bases from J, the gap between germline ends came to 12 bases. This chain's CDR3 is CSVDRAGLTDTQYF. CDR3 nucleotides: TGCAGCGTTGATCGGGCAGGACTCACAGATACGCAGTATTTT.

CDR3 in amino acids: CASSLSGENTGELFF. In DNA, the CDR3 is TGTGCCAGCAGCCTTAGCGGGGAGAACACCGGGGAGCTGTTTTTT. The chain employs TRBV9 and TRBJ2-2; 8 bases fit TRBD2. Looked up from germline, CDR1 is SGDLS and CDR2 is YYNGEE. Germline trimming cut 4 bases from V and 1 base from J; bases unmatched to any gene: 3. The CDR3 runs 15 residues.

The CDR3 DNA reads TGCGCCAGCAGCTGGGGGACGACCGCGAACACCGGGGAGCTGTTTTTT. This gives the protein CASSWGTTANTGELFF. This chain links TRBV5-1 with TRBJ2-2; D may be TRBD1 or TRBD2 (5 bases each). CDR3 length: 16 amino acids. V lost 3 bases to trimming and J lost 0 bases, with 12 bases between them. Germline V lookup: CDR1 SGHRS, CDR2 YFSETQ.

V gene TRBV7-3 combines with J gene TRBJ1-6; D call uncertain. The germline gives CDR1 SGHTA, CDR2 FQGTGA. Trimming pared 5 bases from V and 9 bases from J, leaving 11 bases between. The CDR3 runs 13 residues. The CDR3 sequence is CASSRDWGSPLHF. DNA of the CDR3: TGTGCCAGCAGCCGAGACTGGGGTTCACCCCTCCACTTT.